This T cell receptor (beta chain) was obtained from a study of cytotoxic CD8 clonotypes in ibrutinib-treated CLL. Study outcomes and limitations: Clonality went up at the time of ibrutinib response, stayed stable in sustained remission, and later dropped back toward its baseline level at progression.

Sequencing sought depths of 1 in 200,000 to 1 in 1 million T cells. This table comes from immunoSEQ multiplex PCR, and its TCRdb copy is limited to in-frame clones, with some not included. The sample includes approximately 320,000 clones, roughly 67% of them seen just once. The count of this clone is one. The antigen is unknown. This CDR3 comprises 16 residues. Germline loops: CDR1 SGHAT, CDR2 FQNNGV. After removal of 1 base from V and 4 bases from J, the junction contained 7 bases not matched to a gene. This material consisted of PBMCs, taken after 36 months of ibrutinib treatment. The receptor comes from a human donor with chronic lymphocytic leukemia. The genes are TRBV11-2 and TRBJ2-3; 8 nucleotides agree with TRBD2. This CDR3 reads CASSLAGGLSADTQYF. The CDR3 DNA sequence: TGTGCCAGCAGCTTAGCGGGGGGGCTGAGCGCAGATACGCAGTATTTT.